What follows is one TCR beta chain and its context. Time point in this sample: newly diagnosed, previously untreated cHL patient sample. Generated by immunoSEQ multiplex PCR, the TCRdb table keeps only in-frame clones and is missing some. The table records approximately 31,000 clones, 85% to 95% of them present only once. The germline V gene has CDR1 MNHEY and CDR2 SMNVEV (reference sequence). This CDR3 is 16 amino acids long. Losses at the gene ends were 5 bases for V and 3 bases for J; bases not matched to a gene: 9. The data are from a study of PD-1 blockade in classical Hodgkin lymphoma. This TCR was sampled from a human donor with classical Hodgkin lymphoma. Material for sequencing was peripheral blood mononuclear cells (PBMCs). The chain links TRBV27 to TRBJ2-1; 8 bases map to TRBD2. The CDR3 sequence: CASSPPGGPFYNEQFF. CDR3 bases: TGTGCCAGCAGTCCCCCGGGAGGGCCGTTCTACAATGAGCAGTTCTTC.